One T cell receptor beta chain is described in this entry. This sample is part of a study of shared clonotypes between healthy human individuals. In the naive CD8 group, cells lacked CD45RO and were positively selected for CCR7, so terminally differentiated effector memory CD45RA+ cells were left out. Data came from immunoSEQ multiplex PCR; TCRdb stores just in-frame clones and leaves some out. The table records 800,000 to 950,000 clones, approximately 97% of them present only once. The ends were cut back, 1 base at V and 1 base at J, with 13 bases in the middle. Germline lookup yields CDR1 MNHNY and CDR2 SVGAGI (reference sequence). The CDR3 covers 16 residues.

V is TRBV6-6 and J is TRBJ1-1; D may be TRBD1 (5 bases). The clonotype comes from a man under 40 in good health. The material sequenced was naive CD8+ T cells sorted from blood. DNA of the CDR3: TGTGCCAGCAGTTACTTCCCAGGGTCCGGGAACACTGAAGCTTTCTTT. This sequence encodes CASSYFPGSGNTEAFF.